The rows below give T cell receptor beta chains drawn from one sample of a study of blood T cell repertoires in COVID-19. The protocol was immunoSEQ multiplex PCR, while the TCRdb copy is restricted to in-frame clones and leaves out a portion. The sample holds around 64,000 clones, roughly 70% seen once. The specimen was PBMCs or T cells enriched from blood (not recorded which). The receptors derive from a woman in her fifties or sixties who had been exposed to COVID-19. CDR3s include the opening cysteine and the closing phenylalanine or tryptophan. A D gene is named only where the DNA matches it firmly. Size is omitted from some rows. Given values are once, few, many or a class for expanded clones.

CDR3 DNA | CDR3 protein | J gene | clone size | D gene | V gene
TGTGCCAGCAGCCCCAACTGGCGGGAGGCCGCGAACACCGGGGAGCTGTTTTTT | CASSPNWREAANTGELFF | TRBJ2-2 | NA | TRBD2 | TRBV3-1/TRBV3-2
TGCAGCGTTGAAGGGCTAGCGGGAGGGATCTCCTACAATGAGCAGTTCTTC | CSVEGLAGGISYNEQFF | TRBJ2-1 | NA | TRBD2 | TRBV29-1
TGTGCCAGCAGTACCAGGGCAGGGTGGGTGAGCACTGAAGCTTTCTTT | CASSTRAGWVSTEAFF | TRBJ1-1 | few | NA | TRBV28
TGTGCCAGCAGCCAAGATACGACAGGGAGTTCACCCCTCCACTTT | CASSQDTTGSSPLHF | TRBJ1-6 | NA | TRBD1 | TRBV4-2
TGTGCCAGCAGTGAAGCGCGGGGGGCTGGAAACACCATATATTTT | CASSEARGAGNTIYF | TRBJ1-3 | once | NA | TRBV6-1
TGCAGTGCTAGTGCGGAAAAACTGTTTTTT | CSASAEKLFF | TRBJ1-4 | NA | NA | TRBV20-1
TGTGCCAGCAGCCGGCCACAGGGACCCCTCCACTTT | CASSRPQGPLHF | TRBJ1-6 | NA | NA | TRBV3-1/TRBV3-2
TGTGCCAGCAGCAAAACCCAAAAGGCAGGCTCTGGAAACACCATATATTTT | CASSKTQKAGSGNTIYF | TRBJ1-3 | NA | NA | TRBV21-1
TGTGCCAGCAGCCCTAGCGGGGGTAGCAATGAGCAGTTCTTC | CASSPSGGSNEQFF | TRBJ2-1 | NA | TRBD2 | TRBV9
TGTGCCAGCAGCTTGACCCTGGCCGGGGGGGAGCAGTACTTC | CASSLTLAGGEQYF | TRBJ2-7 | NA | TRBD2 | TRBV7-9
TGTGCCACCAACGCCCGGGACAGGGGGAATGAGCAGTTCTTC | CATNARDRGNEQFF | TRBJ2-1 | NA | TRBD1 | TRBV24-1
TGTGCCAGCAGCCCGGACAGGGTAGCGTCACCCCTCCACTTT | CASSPDRVASPLHF | TRBJ1-6 | NA | TRBD1 | TRBV2
TGTGCCAGCAGCTCCGCGACAGGGGACAGGAGGAATGGCTACACCTTC | CASSSATGDRRNGYTF | TRBJ1-2 | NA | TRBD1 | TRBV6-2/TRBV6-3
TGTGCTAGTGGTCTGTCCGGGACAGGGTCCTACGAGCAGTACTTC | CASGLSGTGSYEQYF | TRBJ2-7 | NA | TRBD1 | TRBV12-5
TGTGCCAGCAGAGCCGGGACTAGGACAGATACGCAGTATTTT | CASRAGTRTDTQYF | TRBJ2-3 | NA | TRBD2 | TRBV2
TGTGCCAGCAGTGAGAGGGGGCGCCGGACTGAAGCTTTCTTT | CASSERGRRTEAFF | TRBJ1-1 | few | TRBD1 | TRBV27
TGTGCCAGCAGCGAACAGAGGGCCCTCAATCAGCCCCAGCATTTT | CASSEQRALNQPQHF | TRBJ1-5 | NA | NA | TRBV6-2/TRBV6-3
TGTGCCAGCTTCACGGGGGGAGGGGCTGGGGCCAACGTCCTGACTTTC | CASFTGGGAGANVLTF | TRBJ2-6 | NA | TRBD2 | TRBV5-4
TGCAGCGCCCGGTCGGAAGAGGACACCATATATTTT | CSARSEEDTIYF | TRBJ1-3 | NA | NA | TRBV29-1
TGTGCCACCAGTGATCCTACGGGAGGGTCGAATGGCTACACCTTC | CATSDPTGGSNGYTF | TRBJ1-2 | NA | NA | TRBV24-1
TGTGCCAGCAGTTTACGGGGACAGGGGGGAGAGACCCAGTACTTC | CASSLRGQGGETQYF | TRBJ2-5 | once | TRBD1 | TRBV28
TGTGCCAGCAGTTTTGGGGGGGAAAAACTGTTTTTT | CASSFGGEKLFF | TRBJ1-4 | NA | NA | TRBV12-3/TRBV12-4
TGTGCCAGTAGTATTTCAGGGGGCGATGAGCAGTTCTTC | CASSISGGDEQFF | TRBJ2-1 | NA | TRBD1 | TRBV19
TGTGCCAGCAGCTTGCGGGGGGGGAGGGACACTGAAGCTTTCTTT | CASSLRGGRDTEAFF | TRBJ1-1 | many | NA | TRBV7-8
TGCGCCAGCATGGGGGCCGGAGGCGAGCAGTACTTC | CASMGAGGEQYF | TRBJ2-7 | few | NA | TRBV10-2
TGTGCCAGCAGTACAGGGAAGGGACGGACTGAAGCTTTCTTT | CASSTGKGRTEAFF | TRBJ1-1 | NA | NA | TRBV6-5
TGTGCCAGTAGTAACTCAGGGAACACTGAAGCTTTCTTT | CASSNSGNTEAFF | TRBJ1-1 | NA | NA | TRBV19
TGTGCCAGCAGCTCAATACACTACGAGCAGTACTTC | CASSSIHYEQYF | TRBJ2-7 | few | NA | TRBV5-5
TGTGCCAGCAGCGTACCTACAGGGGTTGGCTACACCTTC | CASSVPTGVGYTF | TRBJ1-2 | NA | TRBD1 | TRBV9
TGTGCCAGCAGCAGAGGGAACTCTGGAAACACCATATATTTT | CASSRGNSGNTIYF | TRBJ1-3 | NA | NA | TRBV7-2
TGTGCCAGCAGCCAAGATATTGGGCAGTCCTACGAGCAGTACTTC | CASSQDIGQSYEQYF | TRBJ2-7 | NA | NA | TRBV14
TGTGCCAGCAGTTACTCTGACAGCTATGGAAACACCATATATTTT | CASSYSDSYGNTIYF | TRBJ1-3 | few | NA | TRBV6-2/TRBV6-3
TGTGCCAGCAGCTTGGTAGGCCAGGACTATGGCTACACCTTC | CASSLVGQDYGYTF | TRBJ1-2 | few | NA | TRBV5-6
TGTGCCAGCAGTATTGACAGGAGCTCCTACGAGCAGTACTTC | CASSIDRSSYEQYF | TRBJ2-7 | NA | NA | TRBV6-5
TGTGCCGGGACTATCCAAGAGACCCAGTACTTC | CAGTIQETQYF | TRBJ2-5 | few | TRBD2 | TRBV30
TGTGCCAGCAGCCGCAGGGGGCTGAACACTGAAGCTTTCTTT | CASSRRGLNTEAFF | TRBJ1-1 | NA | TRBD1 | TRBV7-9
TGTGCCAGCAGCCCGGGACAGTACAATGAGCAGTTCTTC | CASSPGQYNEQFF | TRBJ2-1 | many | TRBD1 | TRBV7-9
TGTGCCAGTAGTAGGCCGACAGGGGGCGCCGCTGAAGCTTTCTTT | CASSRPTGGAAEAFF | TRBJ1-1 | once | TRBD1 | TRBV19
TGTGCCAGCAGCCCGGGGGGCCCTCGCGGCTACACCTTC | CASSPGGPRGYTF | TRBJ1-2 | many | NA | TRBV28
TGTGCCAGCAGCTTACGGGACTCCAGACAGTTCTTC | CASSLRDSRQFF | TRBJ2-1 | few | NA | TRBV11-2
TGTGCCAGTAGTCAACAGGGGTTGTATGGCTACACCTTC | CASSQQGLYGYTF | TRBJ1-2 | NA | TRBD1 | TRBV19
TGTGCCGGATCCTCCGGGACAGTGAACACTGAAGCTTTCTTT | CAGSSGTVNTEAFF | TRBJ1-1 | NA | TRBD1 | TRBV6-5
TGTGCCATCAGTGAGTCAAGATCAGCGGAAAGTACCTACGAGCAGTACTTC | CAISESRSAESTYEQYF | TRBJ2-7 | few | NA | TRBV10-3
TGTGCCAGTACTAAGAGAGGGCAGGAAGCTTTCTTT | CASTKRGQEAFF | TRBJ1-1 | NA | NA | TRBV19
TGTGCCAGCAGCCAAGAAGGCGGGGTAAGCACAGATACGCAGTATTTT | CASSQEGGVSTDTQYF | TRBJ2-3 | NA | NA | TRBV3-1/TRBV3-2